This TCR beta chain was recorded in a study of T cell responses to AZD1222 COVID-19 vaccine. Background on the study: Doses given second, at about 4 or about 12 weeks, were pooled.

Trimming removed 4 bases from V and 4 bases from J, with 13 bases in between. Germline CDR1 and CDR2: MNHNY and SVGAGI (reference sequence). The CDR3 consists of 15 residues. Libraries were prepared by immunoSEQ multiplex PCR; TCRdb keeps only in-frame clonotypes and omits some of them. The profile covers under 130,000 clones, with around 90% appearing a single time and 4% to 5.5% taken by the ten largest. Sequencing used peripheral blood, obtained on day 0 of AZD1222 vaccination. V and J are TRBV6-6 and TRBJ2-2; TRBD2 might be the D (6 bases). The TCR sequence derives from an adult in good health. The CDR3 region has the DNA TGTGCCAGCAGTTGGGGACTGGGACTCACCGGGGAGCTGTTTTTT. It is translated as CASSWGLGLTGELFF.